This T cell receptor (beta chain) emerged from a study of cytomegalovirus exposure and HLA in healthy donors. Study-level points and caveats: A few chains tied to CMV proved CMV antigen-specific in vitro.

The CDR3 loop spans 12 amino acids. The germline V and J ends were trimmed by 3 bases and 1 base, with 3 bases remaining between them. CDR1 is WNHNN, CDR2 SYGVQD, per germline (reference sequence). This clone has only one observation. Its cognate antigen is unknown. It was with 60 Vbeta and 13 Jbeta primers that the PCR ran. In the original processing: Later work found about 80 million unique TCR beta chains, with some 11 million shared. Repertoires were generated with immunoSEQ multiplex PCR, while TCRdb's copy carries only in-frame clones and drops some. That table gives V, J and clone size, and the DNA gave D and trimming. The sample includes 100,000 to 120,000 clones, under 85% of them seen just once.

The TCR originated in a man between 18 and 29 years old in good health and CMV-seronegative. The material sequenced was PBMCs. V gene TRBV10-1 combines with J gene TRBJ1-2; D uncertain. CDR3 amino acids: CASSDSNYGYTF. CDR3 nucleotides: TGCGCCAGCAGTGACAGTAACTATGGCTACACCTTC.